What follows are 5 T cell receptor beta chains derived from one specimen sequenced in a study of chemoradiotherapy in HPV16-positive cancers. Assay used: immunoSEQ multiplex PCR; TCRdb lists only in-frame clones, some missing. The profile shows tens of thousands of clones, over 85% of them singletons. Sequencing used blood, obtained from a patient who underwent chemoradiotherapy. These receptors were obtained from a human donor with HPV-associated anogenital cancer.

The rearrangement joins TRBV5-6 to TRBJ1-4; 7 bases are a match to TRBD1. Unmatched junction bases numbered 8, after V lost 4 bases and J lost 14 bases. The CDR3 sequence is 12 residues long. Germline lookup yields CDR1 SGHDT and CDR2 YYEEEE. This CDR3 is CASSQKGAELFF. The CDR3 DNA reads TGTGCCAGCAGCCAAAAGGGGGCAGAGCTGTTTTTT.

The V and J genes are TRBV20-1 and TRBJ2-5; D is uncertain. Per germline, CDR1 DFQATT and CDR2 SNEGSKA (reference sequence). V was clipped by 3 bases and J by 5 bases, with 7 bases between them. There are 11 residues in the CDR3. As DNA, the CDR3 is TGCAGTGCTAGGCTTGGGGAGACCCAGTACTTC. It yields the protein CSARLGETQYF.

This sequence joins TRBV19 and TRBJ2-5; perhaps TRBD1 as D (5 bases). V was cut by 9 bases and J by 2 bases, with 13 bases left in between. The germline CDR1 and CDR2 sequences are LNHDA and SQIVND (reference sequence). The CDR3 consists of 13 residues. The CDR3 loop is CASSTVVQETQYF. As DNA, the CDR3 is TGTGCCAGCTCGACAGTCGTTCAAGAGACCCAGTACTTC. The whole variable domain, remainder taken from reference TRBV19 and TRBJ2-5, is DGGITQSPKYLFRKEGQNVTLSCEQNLNHDAMYWYRQDPGQGLRLIYYSQIVNDFQKGDIAEGYSVSREKKESFPLTVTSAQKNPTAFYLCASSTVVQETQYFGPGTRLLVL.

This rearrangement joins TRBV4-3 to TRBJ1-1; 9 positions agree with TRBD1. Germline CDR1 reads LGHNA; CDR2 reads YSLEER. The CDR3 spans 15 residues. Trimming cost V 3 bases and J 5 bases; bases outside gene matches: 7. The CDR3 nucleotides read TGCGCCAGCAGCCAGGACAGGGGAAGTGTTACTGAAGCTTTCTTT. It yields the protein CASSQDRGSVTEAFF.

This clone was seen once. The same CDR3 can be traced to other DNA sequences in this sample. The chain combines TRBV4-1 with TRBJ2-2, with unresolved D. The ends were cut back, 4 bases at V and 4 bases at J, with 4 bases in the middle. The CDR3 is made up of 12 amino acids. CDR1 and CDR2 (germline): MGHRA, YSYEKL. The CDR3 coding sequence is TGCGCCAGCAGCCTTGGCACCGGGGAGCTGTTTTTT. This sequence encodes CASSLGTGELFF.